Listed below are T cell receptor beta chains from one sample, sequenced in a study of control samples from healthy donors and cancer patients. Method: immunoSEQ multiplex PCR; TCRdb's copy keeps in-frame clones and lacks some. This sample has 130,000 or so clones, with about 89% found just once. Sequencing was carried out using blood. The receptor source for this set is a man aged 55 to 70 in good health. CDR3s include the opening cysteine and the closing phenylalanine or tryptophan. A D gene is named only where the DNA matches it firmly. Rows may omit the clone size; those that give it use once, few, many or a size class.

size	V	J	D	CDR3	DNA
NA	TRBV7-2	TRBJ2-3	NA	CASSLSVADTQYF	TGTGCCAGCAGCTTATCAGTAGCAGATACGCAGTATTTT
once	TRBV9	TRBJ2-4	TRBD2	CASSSSGGSKNIQYF	TGTGCCAGCAGCTCCAGCGGGGGTTCCAAAAACATTCAGTACTTC
NA	TRBV28	TRBJ2-6	NA	CASSFWVTINSGANVLTF	TGTGCCAGCAGTTTTTGGGTCACTATAAACTCTGGGGCCAACGTCCTGACTTTC
NA	TRBV12-3/TRBV12-4	TRBJ1-2	NA	CASRGGTAVNTF	TGTGCCAGCAGGGGGGGAACGGCCGTTAATACCTTC
NA	TRBV7-2	TRBJ1-6	TRBD1	CASSLGTGNNSPLHF	TGTGCCAGCAGCTTAGGGACAGGGAATAATTCACCCCTCCACTTT
NA	TRBV28	TRBJ1-2	TRBD1	CASRLSRGQGGYTF	TGTGCCAGCAGGCTCTCCAGGGGGCAGGGGGGCTACACCTTC
NA	TRBV9	TRBJ1-2	NA	CASSVATEANYGYTF	TGTGCCAGCAGCGTAGCTACGGAGGCTAACTATGGCTACACCTTC
once	TRBV25-1	TRBJ1-6	TRBD1	CASSEYDRDSPLHF	TGTGCCAGCAGTGAATATGACAGGGACTCACCCCTCCACTTT
once	TRBV28	TRBJ1-1	NA	CASSRPEVGAEAFF	TGTGCCAGCAGTAGACCGGAGGTAGGTGCTGAAGCTTTCTTT
NA	TRBV30	TRBJ2-2	NA	CAWSWEGALTGELFF	TGTGCCTGGAGTTGGGAGGGGGCATTAACCGGGGAGCTGTTTTTT
NA	TRBV28	TRBJ2-3	TRBD2	CASRVGTSGNTDTQYF	TGTGCCAGCAGAGTAGGGACTAGCGGGAACACAGATACGCAGTATTTT
NA	TRBV30	TRBJ2-7	NA	CAWSVGPVNEQYF	TGTGCCTGGAGTGTAGGCCCAGTAAACGAGCAGTACTTC
NA	TRBV19	TRBJ1-2	NA	CASTDELSGVFGYTF	TGTGCCAGTACCGACGAGCTTTCAGGGGTGTTTGGCTACACCTTC
NA	TRBV28	TRBJ2-7	TRBD1	CASRPLTGVNYEQYF	TGTGCCAGCAGACCCCTGACAGGGGTCAACTACGAGCAGTACTTC
NA	TRBV7-9	TRBJ2-1	TRBD2	CASSPTGTSGYSYNEQFF	TGTGCCAGCAGCCCCACCGGGACTAGCGGGTACTCCTACAATGAGCAGTTCTTC
NA	TRBV7-2	TRBJ1-5	NA	CASSLQNQPQHF	TGTGCCAGCAGCCTACAGAATCAGCCCCAGCATTTT
NA	TRBV7-8	TRBJ2-1	TRBD1	CASSSDRGSYNEQFF	TGTGCCAGCAGCTCGGACAGGGGCTCCTACAATGAGCAGTTCTTC
NA	TRBV5-4	TRBJ2-7	NA	CASSHSDSYYEQYF	TGTGCCAGCAGCCATTCAGACAGTTATTACGAGCAGTACTTC
NA	TRBV5-1	TRBJ1-3	NA	CASSWGFSGNTIYF	TGCGCCAGCAGTTGGGGGTTCTCTGGAAACACCATATATTTT
few	TRBV6-6	TRBJ1-5	NA	CASSLGQNQPQHF	TGTGCCAGCAGCTTAGGACAGAATCAGCCCCAGCATTTT
once	TRBV27	TRBJ1-6	NA	CASSLSRQYNSPLHF	TGTGCCAGCAGTTTATCTCGGCAGTATAATTCACCCCTCCACTTT
NA	TRBV6-5	TRBJ1-3	NA	CASSYSGEFGNTIYF	TGTGCCAGCAGTTACTCGGGGGAGTTCGGAAACACCATATATTTT
NA	TRBV6-6	TRBJ1-5	NA	CASRQGRSNQPQHF	TGTGCCAGCAGGCAGGGACGGAGCAATCAGCCCCAGCATTTT
NA	TRBV27	TRBJ1-1	NA	CASSYRDLEVPIMNTEAFF	TGTGCCAGCAGTTACCGGGACCTCGAAGTACCTATCATGAACACTGAAGCTTTCTTT
once	TRBV4-3	TRBJ2-7	TRBD1	CASSQDLQGLPYEQYF	TGCGCCAGCAGCCAGGACCTACAGGGGCTCCCCTACGAGCAGTACTTC
NA	TRBV18	TRBJ2-2	TRBD1	CASSPTQRGPGDTGELFF	TGTGCCAGCTCACCAACGCAGAGGGGGCCAGGGGACACCGGGGAGCTGTTTTTT
few	TRBV11-2	TRBJ2-7	NA	CASSSHSRLGEQYF	TGTGCCAGCAGCTCTCATTCAAGACTAGGCGAGCAGTACTTC
NA	TRBV30	TRBJ2-5	NA	CAWSVSSGSMLETQYF	TGTGCCTGGAGTGTAAGCAGCGGATCAATGTTGGAGACCCAGTACTTC
NA	TRBV28	TRBJ2-3	NA	CASSLAYSRTDTQYF	TGTGCCAGCAGTTTAGCTTATTCCCGCACAGATACGCAGTATTTT
NA	TRBV3-1/TRBV3-2	TRBJ1-6	NA	CASSQDSGRGSPLHF	TGTGCCAGCAGCCAAGACTCCGGAAGGGGTTCACCCCTCCACTTT
NA	TRBV28	TRBJ1-1	NA	CASSYRGMNTEAFF	TGTGCCAGCAGTTATAGGGGGATGAACACTGAAGCTTTCTTT
NA	TRBV9	TRBJ2-3	NA	CASSRGTDTQYF	TGTGCCAGCAGTAGGGGCACAGATACGCAGTATTTT
NA	TRBV10-1	TRBJ2-5	TRBD2	CASSESGGGQRETQYF	TGCGCCAGCAGTGAGTCAGGCGGGGGTCAGCGAGAGACCCAGTACTTC
NA	TRBV19	TRBJ2-2	TRBD1	CASSGDRIYTGELFF	TGTGCCAGTAGTGGGGACAGGATTTACACCGGGGAGCTGTTTTTT
NA	TRBV2	TRBJ1-6	TRBD1	CASSGGQPNSPLHF	TGTGCCAGCAGTGGGGGACAGCCTAATTCACCCCTCCACTTT
NA	TRBV5-1	TRBJ2-6	TRBD1	CASSLGTGNSGANVLTF	TGCGCCAGCAGCTTGGGGACAGGGAATTCTGGGGCCAACGTCCTGACTTTC
NA	TRBV4-1	TRBJ2-7	TRBD1	CASSHGQVTYEQYF	TGCGCCAGCAGCCACGGACAGGTAACCTACGAGCAGTACTTC
NA	TRBV5-1	TRBJ1-3	NA	CASSLGEGSLSGNTIYF	TGCGCCAGCAGCTTGGGAGAGGGGTCCCTTTCTGGAAACACCATATATTTT
NA	TRBV6-6	TRBJ2-2	NA	CASSLSQGNTGELFF	TGTGCCAGCAGCCTTTCTCAGGGAAACACCGGGGAGCTGTTTTTT
NA	TRBV5-1	TRBJ1-2	NA	CASSIGWDDGYTF	TGCGCCAGCAGTATTGGCTGGGATGATGGCTACACCTTC
NA	TRBV18	TRBJ2-3	NA	CASSPPGGDTQYF	TGTGCCAGCTCACCACCGGGGGGAGATACGCAGTATTTT
NA	TRBV5-1	TRBJ1-5	TRBD1	CASSSDRGQPQHF	TGCGCCAGCAGCTCCGACAGGGGCCAGCCCCAGCATTTT
NA	TRBV5-1	TRBJ2-2	NA	CASSLRTTNTGELFF	TGCGCCAGCAGCTTACGAACAACCAACACCGGGGAGCTGTTTTTT
NA	TRBV5-4	TRBJ1-4	TRBD1	CASSFGEGQVDKLFF	TGTGCCAGCAGCTTCGGAGAGGGACAGGTGGATAAACTGTTTTTT
NA	TRBV2	TRBJ1-3	TRBD1	CASRERTGGLGIAGGNTIYF	TGTGCCAGCAGGGAAAGGACAGGGGGTCTAGGTATTGCTGGCGGAAACACCATATATTTT
few	TRBV7-3	TRBJ1-1	NA	CASSLFGGSEAFF	TGTGCCAGCAGCTTATTCGGCGGCAGTGAAGCTTTCTTT
few	TRBV30	TRBJ2-7	TRBD1	CAWSWETGTTEQYF	TGTGCCTGGAGTTGGGAGACAGGGACGACCGAGCAGTACTTC
NA	TRBV7-9	TRBJ2-1	TRBD2	CASSSGLAGSHIEQFF	TGTGCCAGCAGCTCGGGACTAGCGGGGTCTCACATTGAGCAGTTCTTC
few	TRBV4-1	TRBJ2-7	NA	CASSQDVGFPYEQYF	TGCGCCAGCAGCCAAGATGTGGGTTTCCCCTACGAGCAGTACTTC
NA	TRBV27	TRBJ2-7	NA	CASSLSRTPTYEQYF	TGTGCCAGCAGTTTATCCCGGACACCTACCTACGAGCAGTACTTC
NA	TRBV7-8	TRBJ1-3	NA	CASSLESSGNTIYF	TGTGCCAGCAGCTTAGAGAGCTCTGGAAACACCATATATTTT
NA	TRBV7-9	TRBJ1-5	NA	CASSPDGGQFSNQPQHF	TGTGCCAGCAGCCCAGACGGGGGGCAATTTAGCAATCAGCCCCAGCATTTT
NA	TRBV6-4	TRBJ2-1	TRBD2	CASSVILAGGNCDEQFF	TGTGCCAGCAGTGTAATTCTAGCGGGGGGAAATTGTGATGAGCAGTTCTTC
NA	TRBV30	TRBJ1-2	NA	CAWSFSADYYGYTF	TGTGCCTGGAGTTTCTCGGCAGACTATTATGGCTACACCTTC
NA	TRBV19	TRBJ2-5	NA	CASSIVPFETQYF	TGTGCCAGTAGTATCGTGCCTTTCGAGACCCAGTACTTC
few	TRBV18	TRBJ2-7	TRBD1	CASSPRSDRGEQYF	TGTGCCAGCTCACCCCGATCTGACAGGGGCGAGCAGTACTTC
once	TRBV6-6	TRBJ1-2	TRBD1	CAVELGQAAYGYTF	TGTGCAGTAGAATTAGGACAGGCAGCCTATGGCTACACCTTC
NA	TRBV6-5	TRBJ1-2	TRBD1	CASSYSTGTGLYGYTF	TGTGCCAGCAGTTACTCGACGGGGACAGGGCTCTATGGCTACACCTTC
NA	TRBV28	TRBJ2-7	NA	CASSFQTSAPYEQYF	TGTGCCAGCAGTTTCCAGACTTCAGCACCCTACGAGCAGTACTTC
NA	TRBV7-8	TRBJ1-2	NA	CASSSPDGYGYTF	TGTGCCAGCAGCTCACCGGACGGGTATGGCTACACCTTC